The entry below gives a single TCR beta chain sequence along with its context. No antigen is known for it. This CDR3 has 15 residues. The trim removed 6 bases at V and 5 bases at J, leaving 9 bases unmatched. From germline, CDR1 is SNHLY and CDR2 FYNNEI. The sample belongs to a study of OX40 agonist ivuxolimab in advanced cancers. In the study overall: Among those enrolled, mean age was around 55 years (range 23 to 79) and about 79% were male. Overall study findings and caveats: Expanded clones belonging to CD8+ T cells outnumbered, on average, those of CD4+.

Sequenced by immunoSEQ multiplex PCR; TCRdb stores in-frame clones only, minus some. The sample contains over 35,000 clones, approximately 88% of which appear only once. The sample was CD4+ or CD8+ T cells sorted from blood, taken in a trial of the OX40 agonist ivuxolimab. The V gene is TRBV2, the J gene TRBJ2-3; 9 nucleotides match TRBD1. The receptor's source is an adult with an advanced solid tumor such as melanoma, head and neck, liver or kidney cancer. The CDR3 region has the DNA TGTGCCAGCAGGGGGGGACAGGGTAGTCTAGATACGCAGTATTTT. Amino acid sequence: CASRGGQGSLDTQYF.